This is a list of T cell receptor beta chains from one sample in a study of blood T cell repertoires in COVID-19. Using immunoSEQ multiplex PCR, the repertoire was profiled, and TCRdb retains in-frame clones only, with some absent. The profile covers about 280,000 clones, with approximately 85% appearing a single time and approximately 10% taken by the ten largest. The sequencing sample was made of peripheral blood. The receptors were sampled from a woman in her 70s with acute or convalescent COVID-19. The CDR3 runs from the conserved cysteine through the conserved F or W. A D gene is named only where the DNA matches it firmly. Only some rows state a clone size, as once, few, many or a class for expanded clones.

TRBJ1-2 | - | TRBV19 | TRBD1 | TGTGCCAGTAGTAGCGGACAGGGGAATGGCTACACCTTC | CASSSGQGNGYTF
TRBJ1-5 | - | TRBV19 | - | TGTGCCAGTAGCTCAGGACAGCAATATCAGCCCCAGCATTTT | CASSSGQQYQPQHF
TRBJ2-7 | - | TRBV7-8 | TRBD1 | TGTGCCAGCAGCTTAGACGACAGGGGCCACGAGCAGTACTTC | CASSLDDRGHEQYF
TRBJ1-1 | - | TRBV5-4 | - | TGTGCCAGCAGCTCCGGCCGGGGACTGTTAGCTTTCTTT | CASSSGRGLLAFF
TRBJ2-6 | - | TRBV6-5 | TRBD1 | TGTGCCAGCGGGACAGGGCTTTCGGGGGCCAACGTCCTGACTTTC | CASGTGLSGANVLTF
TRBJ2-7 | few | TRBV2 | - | TGTGCCACCGCCTTTGACAGGACCTACGAGCAGTACTTC | CATAFDRTYEQYF
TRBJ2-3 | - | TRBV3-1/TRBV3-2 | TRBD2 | TGTGCCAGCAGCCAACGGGGGGGGTTGACAGATACGCAGTATTTT | CASSQRGGLTDTQYF
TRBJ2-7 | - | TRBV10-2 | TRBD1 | TGCGCCAGCCGCCTTGGGACAGGGTCCTACGAGCAGTACTTC | CASRLGTGSYEQYF
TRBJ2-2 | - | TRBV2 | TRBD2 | TGTGCCAGCATAGGAGCGGGGACCCCCACCGGGGAGCTGTTTTTT | CASIGAGTPTGELFF
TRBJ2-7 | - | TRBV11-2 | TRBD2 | TGTGCCAGCAGCCTGGCGGGGGGCGAGCAGTACTTC | CASSLAGGEQYF
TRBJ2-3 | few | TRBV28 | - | TGTGCCAGCAGTCTACGCCAAAGGGGCCGAAGAGATACGCAGTATTTT | CASSLRQRGRRDTQYF
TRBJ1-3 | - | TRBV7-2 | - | TGTGCCAGCAGCTTAGATGGGAGCTGGGACACCATATATTTT | CASSLDGSWDTIYF
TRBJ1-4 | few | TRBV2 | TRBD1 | TGTGCCAGCAGTTCGGACAGGATGACTAATGAAAAACTGTTTTTT | CASSSDRMTNEKLFF
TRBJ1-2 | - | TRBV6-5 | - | TGTGCCAGCAGTTACGGGAGCCTTAACTATGGCTACACCTTC | CASSYGSLNYGYTF
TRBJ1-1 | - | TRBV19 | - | TGTGCCAGTACAACAGGGTCCCTCGGGGACACTGAAGCTTTCTTT | CASTTGSLGDTEAFF
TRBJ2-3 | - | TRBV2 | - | TGTGCCAGCAGTTCCCAGAGCACAGATACGCAGTATTTT | CASSSQSTDTQYF
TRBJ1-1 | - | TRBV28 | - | TGTGCCAGCAGTTTAGTCGGGCGGGGGCTCGTTCAGAACACTGAAGCTTTCTTT | CASSLVGRGLVQNTEAFF
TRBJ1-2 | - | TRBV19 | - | TGTGCCAGTAGTATAGACAGGGGTCCTAACTATGGCTACACCTTC | CASSIDRGPNYGYTF
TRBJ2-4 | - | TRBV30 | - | TGTGCCTGGAGTTTACCACCGGGACAAGGCATTCAGTACTTC | CAWSLPPGQGIQYF
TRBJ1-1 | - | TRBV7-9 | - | TGTGCCAGCGGCACCACAGGGAACACTGAAGCTTTCTTT | CASGTTGNTEAFF
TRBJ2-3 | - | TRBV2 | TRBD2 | TGTGCCAGCAGTGGGGGGCTAGCGGGGATTTCTAGCACAGATACGCAGTATTTT | CASSGGLAGISSTDTQYF
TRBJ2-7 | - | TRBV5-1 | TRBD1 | TGCGCCAGCAGCCCTGGACAGGGAAGAGCTCCCTACGAGCAGTACTTC | CASSPGQGRAPYEQYF
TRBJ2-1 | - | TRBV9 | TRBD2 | TGTGCCAGCAGCGTATTAAGCGGGGCCTACAATGAGCAGTTCTTC | CASSVLSGAYNEQFF
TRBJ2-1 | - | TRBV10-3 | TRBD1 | TGTGCCATCAGTGGACAGGGGGCCCACAATGAGCAGTTCTTC | CAISGQGAHNEQFF
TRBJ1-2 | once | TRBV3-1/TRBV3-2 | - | TGTGCCAGCAGCCAGGGAGCTAACTATGGCTACACCTTC | CASSQGANYGYTF
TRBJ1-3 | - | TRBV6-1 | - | TGTGCCAGCAGTGAAGAGCGGCGAGGAAACACCATATATTTT | CASSEERRGNTIYF
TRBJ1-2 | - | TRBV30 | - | TGTGCCTGGAGTCCGGCTAACTATGGCTACACCTTC | CAWSPANYGYTF
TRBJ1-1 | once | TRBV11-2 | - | TGTGCCAGCAGGAAGGGGTCTCCTGAAGCTTTCTTT | CASRKGSPEAFF
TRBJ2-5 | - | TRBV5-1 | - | TGCGCCAGCAGCTCACGACAGGGAGGCGAGACCCAGTACTTC | CASSSRQGGETQYF